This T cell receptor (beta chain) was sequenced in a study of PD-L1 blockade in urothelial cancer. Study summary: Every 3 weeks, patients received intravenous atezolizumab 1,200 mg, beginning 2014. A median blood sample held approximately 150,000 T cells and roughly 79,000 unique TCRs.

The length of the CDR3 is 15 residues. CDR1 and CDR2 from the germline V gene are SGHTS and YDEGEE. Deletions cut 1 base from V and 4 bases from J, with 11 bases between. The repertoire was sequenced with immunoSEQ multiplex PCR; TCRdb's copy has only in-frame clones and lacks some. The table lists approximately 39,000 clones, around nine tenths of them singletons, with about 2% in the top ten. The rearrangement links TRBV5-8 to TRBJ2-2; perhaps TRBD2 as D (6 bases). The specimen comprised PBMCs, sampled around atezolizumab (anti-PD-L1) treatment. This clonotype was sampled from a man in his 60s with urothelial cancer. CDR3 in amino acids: CASSLNGGGTGELFF. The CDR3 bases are TGTGCCAGCAGCTTGAACGGGGGAGGCACCGGGGAGCTGTTTTTT.